The 16 T cell receptor beta chains below were found in one sample sequenced in a study of T cells after somatic rescue of genetic block. Profiled with immunoSEQ multiplex PCR; TCRdb holds only in-frame clones, not every one. This sample carries 110,000 or so clones, around nine tenths of them seen once, and the ten largest clones take roughly 1.5%. The specimen was peripheral blood mononuclear cells (PBMCs). Every receptor here comes from a woman between 18 and 29 years old.

The gene calls are TRBV7-2 and TRBJ2-7; the D is unclear. V was shortened by 5 bases and J by 1 base, with 9 bases between the two germline ends. CDR1 and CDR2 from the germline V gene are SGHTA and FQGNSA. The CDR3 has 13 amino acids. This CDR3 is CASSPSRSYEQYF. DNA for the CDR3: TGTGCCAGCAGCCCCAGCAGATCCTACGAGCAGTACTTC.

The rearrangement uses TRBV11-3 and TRBJ1-1; D remains unclear. The V end was cut by 3 bases, the J end by 3 bases, with 11 bases between. Germline V CDR1 and CDR2: SGHNT, YENEEA. The CDR3 totals 14 residues. This chain's CDR3 is CASSFGVTHTEAFF. The CDR3 nucleotides are TGTGCCAGCAGCTTTGGTGTCACCCACACTGAAGCTTTCTTT.

The chain joins TRBV4-3 to TRBJ1-1; 9 nucleotides match TRBD1. The CDR3 length is 14 residues. J gave up 4 bases and V 3 bases, and 3 bases lay outside the gene matches. CDR1 and CDR2 from the germline V gene are LGHNA and YSLEER. The CDR3 DNA sequence: TGCGCCAGCAGCCATTCGACAGGGGGCACTGAAGCTTTCTTT. Translated: CASSHSTGGTEAFF.

The genes are TRBV7-9 and TRBJ2-2; 7 positions match TRBD2. Trimming cost V 2 bases and J 4 bases; bases outside gene matches: 7. Germline loops: CDR1 SEHNR, CDR2 FQNEAQ (reference sequence). The CDR3 has 16 residues. Here the CDR3 reads CASSLQSGVSTGELFF. The CDR3 region has the DNA TGTGCCAGCAGCTTACAGAGCGGGGTGAGCACCGGGGAGCTGTTTTTT.

The J gene is TRBJ1-4, the V gene TRBV4-3, with D tentatively TRBD1 (5 bases). The V end was cut by 4 bases, the J end by 6 bases, with 12 bases between. The CDR3 consists of 14 residues. Germline CDR1 LGHNA, CDR2 YSLEER. CDR3 in amino acids: CASSPGSRDEKLFF. CDR3 DNA sequence: TGCGCCAGCAGCCCAGGGTCCAGGGATGAAAAACTGTTTTTT.

The chain has TRBV6-5 and TRBJ1-5, with D perhaps TRBD1 (6 bases). Trimming stripped 2 bases from V and 5 bases from J, with 10 bases between. The CDR3 is 14 amino acids. CDR1 is MNHEY and CDR2 is SVGAGI in the germline V gene. The CDR3 DNA follows: TGTGCCAGCAGTTACGACAGGACGGATCAGCCCCAGCATTTT. Its translation is CASSYDRTDQPQHF.

This chain links TRBV19 with TRBJ2-3; the D is unclear. This CDR3 has 15 residues. Germline V gene sequence: CDR1 LNHDA, CDR2 SQIVND (reference sequence). V shed 3 bases and J shed 4 bases, with 14 bases lying between them. The chain's CDR3 is CASSMGSRKADTQYF. CDR3 nucleotide sequence: TGTGCCAGTAGTATGGGCTCCCGGAAAGCAGATACGCAGTATTTT.

The gene calls are TRBV5-1 and TRBJ2-5; 10 positions match TRBD1. V dropped 5 bases and J dropped 3; count of bases not matched to a gene: 4. CDR3 length equals 14 residues. Germline CDR1 SGHRS, CDR2 YFSETQ. DNA for the CDR3: TGCGCCAGCAGTCGACAGGGGGCGGAAGAGACCCAGTACTTC. Translated, it gives CASSRQGAEETQYF. The whole variable domain, remainder taken from reference TRBV5-1 and TRBJ2-5, is KAGVTQTPRYLIKTRGQQVTLSCSPISGHRSVSWYQQTPGQGLQFLFEYFSETQRNKGNFPGRFSGRQFSNSRSEMNVSTLELGDSALYLCASSRQGAEETQYFGPGTRLLVL.

V is TRBV6-5 and J is TRBJ2-7; no reliable D call. Germline values: CDR1 MNHEY, CDR2 SVGAGI. This CDR3 has 16 amino acids. V shed 0 bases and J shed 2 bases, with 14 bases lying between them. CDR3 in amino acids: CASSYSAGILTYEQYF. The CDR3 region has the DNA TGTGCCAGCAGTTACTCGGCAGGAATTCTTACCTACGAGCAGTACTTC.

The genes are TRBV5-1 and TRBJ1-6; 7 bases map to TRBD1. The CDR3 is 15 amino acids. Germline CDR1 is SGHRS and CDR2 is YFSETQ. With 4 bases clipped from V and 6 bases from J, the junction kept 7 bases outside the gene matches. The CDR3 is CASSPGQDRNSPLHF. CDR3 in DNA: TGCGCCAGCAGCCCAGGACAGGATCGTAATTCACCCCTCCACTTT. The complete variable domain, with remaining parts taken from reference TRBV5-1 and TRBJ1-6, reads KAGVTQTPRYLIKTRGQQVTLSCSPISGHRSVSWYQQTPGQGLQFLFEYFSETQRNKGNFPGRFSGRQFSNSRSEMNVSTLELGDSALYLCASSPGQDRNSPLHFGNGTRLTVT.

The gene calls are TRBV7-2 and TRBJ2-7, with 9 positions matching TRBD2. This CDR3 contains 16 residues. The junction had 11 bases not matched to a gene; V was cut back by 5 bases and J by 3 bases. Per the germline V gene, CDR1 is SGHTA and CDR2 is FQGNSA. CDR3: CASSPLAGGPGYEQYF. CDR3 nucleotide sequence: TGTGCCAGCAGCCCCCTGGCGGGGGGGCCGGGCTACGAGCAGTACTTC. The complete variable domain, with remaining parts taken from reference TRBV7-2 and TRBJ2-7, reads GAGVSQSPSNKVTEKGKDVELRCDPISGHTALYWYRQSLGQGLEFLIYFQGNSAPDKSGLPSDRFSAERTGGSVSTLTIQRTQQEDSAVYLCASSPLAGGPGYEQYFGPGTRLTVT.

The rearrangement joins TRBV9 to TRBJ1-1, with D uncertain. Deletions cut 0 bases from V and 1 base from J, with 4 bases between. CDR1 is SGDLS and CDR2 is YYNGEE in the germline V gene. The CDR3 length is 13 residues. The CDR3 is CASSVARNTEAFF. In DNA, the CDR3 is TGTGCCAGCAGCGTAGCGAGGAACACTGAAGCTTTCTTT.

The rearrangement uses TRBV28 and TRBJ1-3; possibly TRBD1 for D (5 bases). V lost 5 bases, J lost 2 bases, and 13 bases lay in between. CDR1 and CDR2 (germline): MDHEN, SYDVKM. The CDR3 has 15 residues. The CDR3 spells CASSRQGTAGNTIYF. The CDR3 nucleotides are TGTGCCAGCAGTCGTCAGGGAACGGCTGGAAACACCATATATTTT.

This clone was picked up a small number of times. The CDR3 DNA sequence: TGTGCCAGCAGCCCTCTTGGGGGGCTAGGCACTGAAGCTTTCTTT. Its translation: CASSPLGGLGTEAFF. The V gene is TRBV7-2, the J gene TRBJ1-1; the D gene is possibly TRBD1 (6 bases). Germline V gives CDR1 SGHTA, CDR2 FQGNSA. Trimming cost V 5 bases and J 4 bases, with 17 bases left between them. The CDR3 has 15 residues.

The chain combines TRBV6-6 with TRBJ1-1; D is unclear. The CDR3 consists of 11 residues. Per the germline V gene, CDR1 is MNHNY and CDR2 is SVGAGI (reference sequence). V was shortened by 11 bases and J by 5 bases, with 12 bases between the two germline ends. In DNA, the CDR3 is TGTGCCGCGACGGGGTGGACTGAAGCTTTCTTT. Protein sequence: CAATGWTEAFF.

This clone was picked up one time. The CDR3: CASSPWGGRTGAYGYTF. The DNA for the CDR3 is TGTGCCAGCAGCCCGTGGGGAGGTCGGACAGGGGCCTATGGCTACACCTTC. The chain employs TRBV5-5 and TRBJ1-2; 9 positions match TRBD1. The CDR3 is 17 residues long. The V segment lost 4 bases and the J segment 4 bases; nucleotides outside the gene matches: 14. Germline CDR1 SGHKS, CDR2 YYEKEE (reference sequence).